These 30 T cell receptor beta chains came from one sample sequenced in a study of cytomegalovirus exposure and HLA in healthy donors (TCRdb year 2017). The library was made by the immunoSEQ multiplex PCR assay. For the multiplex PCR, a mixture combining 60 forward primers for TCR Vbeta segments and 13 reverse primers for TCR Jbeta segments was used. As stored in TCRdb, this immuneACCESS dataset retains in-frame rearrangements with V and J assigned. A fraction of the clones does not appear; measured against another copy, unresolved V genes explain less than half of the discrepancy, and the remainder lacks a known reason. The sample records about 160,000 clones, approximately 80% of which are singletons. Roughly 6.2% of the sample is held by the ten biggest clonotypes. Sequenced sample: PBMCs. The receptors shown here come from a male donor in good health and CMV-seropositive.

V gene TRBV7-2 combines with J gene TRBJ2-7; 8 positions agree with TRBD1. CDR1 is SGHTA, CDR2 FQGNSA, per germline. V lost 9 bases and J lost 1; bases outside the gene matches: 8. The CDR3 is made up of 14 amino acids. The CDR3 DNA reads as TGTGCCAGTGCCACAGGGGGTGCGTCCTACGAGCAGTACTTC. Translation gives CASATGGASYEQYF. The full variable domain, its missing parts supplied by reference TRBV7-2 and TRBJ2-7, is GAGVSQSPSNKVTEKGKDVELRCDPISGHTALYWYRQSLGQGLEFLIYFQGNSAPDKSGLPSDRFSAERTGGSVSTLTIQRTQQEDSAVYLCASATGGASYEQYFGPGTRLTVT.

CDR3 DNA sequence: TGTGCCAGCAGTGTCGCAGGGTCCCCTGGGGCCAACGTCCTGACTTTC. It specifies CASSVAGSPGANVLTF. The chain couples TRBV6-6 to TRBJ2-6; possible D gene TRBD1, 5 bases. Germline CDR1 is MNHNY and CDR2 is SVGAGI (reference sequence). Trimming left V 5 bases short and J 2 bases short, with 13 bases between. This CDR3 has 16 amino acids.

The V call is TRBV7-6, the J call TRBJ2-2, with 9 bases that match TRBD2. The length of the CDR3 is 19 residues. Germline lookup yields CDR1 SGHVS and CDR2 FNYEAQ. J gave up 1 base and V 1 base, and 10 bases lay outside the gene matches. The CDR3 loop is CASSLVPSGANKNTGELFF. Here the CDR3 DNA reads TGTGCCAGCAGCTTAGTCCCTAGCGGGGCGAATAAGAACACCGGGGAGCTGTTTTTT.

This clone has a single count. The chain carries TRBV19 and TRBJ2-7, with D maybe TRBD2 (6 bases). The V gene lost 5 bases and the J gene lost 5 bases, with 19 bases spanning the gap. Germline V lookup: CDR1 LNHDA, CDR2 SQIVND (reference sequence). There are 15 residues in the CDR3. In nucleotides, the CDR3 is TGTGCCAGTAGTGTTCCGGGACTCTCAGGCGACGAGCAGTACTTC. It translates to CASSVPGLSGDEQYF.

There are a few counts of this clone. This sequence joins TRBV6-1 and TRBJ2-5; 7 bases agree with TRBD1. V lost 7 bases to trimming and J lost 4 bases; unmatched junction nucleotides: 6. The CDR3 is 13 amino acids. Germline CDR1 MNHNS, CDR2 SASEGT. The CDR3 nucleotides are TGTGCCAGCACTCTGACAGGGATAGAGACCCAGTACTTC. Translation: CASTLTGIETQYF.

The count of this clone is one. The chain has TRBV28 and TRBJ2-3, with 10 bases matching TRBD2. CDR3 size: 14 residues. Germline values: CDR1 MDHEN, CDR2 SYDVKM. Trimming cost V 5 bases and J 11 bases; bases outside gene matches: 10. This chain's CDR3 is CASSVRSSGGGQYF. The DNA for the CDR3 is TGTGCCAGCAGTGTCCGATCGAGCGGGGGGGGGCAGTATTTT.

The chain couples TRBV30 to TRBJ2-1; 10 nucleotides match TRBD2. After removal of 0 bases from V and 10 bases from J, the junction contained 6 bases not matched to a gene. The germline CDR1 and CDR2 sequences are GTSNPN and SVGIG (reference sequence). The CDR3 is made up of 14 amino acids. The CDR3 here is CAWSVAGGAREQFF. CDR3 nucleotides: TGTGCCTGGAGTGTAGCGGGAGGGGCTAGGGAGCAGTTCTTC.

The chain is built from TRBV19 and TRBJ2-1, with D possibly TRBD1 on 6 matching bases. Germline lookup yields CDR1 LNHDA and CDR2 SQIVND (reference sequence). V shed 1 base and J shed 7 bases, with 8 bases lying between them. The CDR3 is 13 residues long. This chain's CDR3 is CASSIAQGNEQFF. DNA for the CDR3: TGTGCCAGTAGTATAGCTCAGGGGAATGAGCAGTTCTTC.

The rearrangement joins TRBV5-1 to TRBJ1-5; 7 positions agree with TRBD1. In germline, CDR1 is SGHRS, CDR2 YFSETQ. The CDR3 has 17 residues. With 9 bases clipped from V and 2 bases from J, the junction kept 17 bases outside the gene matches. In nucleotides, the CDR3 is TGCGCCACCAAACTACCTTTTGACAGGGATGGCAATCAGCCCCAGCATTTT. Its translation is CATKLPFDRDGNQPQHF. The whole variable domain, remainder taken from reference TRBV5-1 and TRBJ1-5, is KAGVTQTPRYLIKTRGQQVTLSCSPISGHRSVSWYQQTPGQGLQFLFEYFSETQRNKGNFPGRFSGRQFSNSRSEMNVSTLELGDSALYLCATKLPFDRDGNQPQHFGDGTRLSIL.

This chain connects TRBV5-1 to TRBJ2-5; 9 nucleotides agree with TRBD1. The CDR3 length is 14 residues. Germline CDR1 SGHRS, CDR2 YFSETQ. The V segment lost 4 bases and the J segment 5 bases; nucleotides outside the gene matches: 6. The CDR3 region is CASSPGQGLETQYF. Written as DNA, the CDR3 is TGCGCCAGCAGCCCCGGACAGGGGCTGGAGACCCAGTACTTC.

The sample holds a few counts of this clone. J is TRBJ1-5 and V is TRBV27; 8 positions agree with TRBD1. V dropped 3 bases and J dropped 6; count of bases not matched to a gene: 4. The CDR3 has 14 residues. Germline V gene lookup returns CDR1 MNHEY and CDR2 SMNVEV (reference sequence). CDR3 sequence reads: CASSFQGAAQPQHF. The CDR3 bases are TGTGCCAGCAGTTTTCAGGGGGCAGCTCAGCCCCAGCATTTT.

The V and J genes are TRBV10-3 and TRBJ1-4; D is possibly TRBD1 (6 bases). The CDR3 has 15 residues. V was pared by 2 bases and J by 4 bases, with 11 bases between. The germline gives CDR1 ENHRY, CDR2 SYGVKD. CDR3 loop: CAISERQASNEKLFF. The CDR3 coding sequence is TGTGCCATCAGTGAGAGACAGGCAAGTAATGAAAAACTGTTTTTT.

This chain joins TRBV15 and TRBJ2-3, with D perhaps matching TRBD2 (6 bases). From germline, CDR1 is LNHNV and CDR2 YYDKDF (reference sequence). The length of the CDR3 is 17 residues. Trimming cost V 1 base and J 0 bases, with 14 bases left between them. This CDR3 reads CATSRGPTGTSTDTQYF. CDR3 DNA sequence: TGTGCCACCAGCAGAGGGCCCACCGGGACTAGCACAGATACGCAGTATTTT.

The V call is TRBV14, the J call TRBJ2-4; TRBD1 aligns across 7 bases. The germline CDR1 and CDR2 sequences are SGHDN and FVKESK. The CDR3 is 13 amino acids. V shed 3 bases, J shed 6 bases, and the junction held 2 bases outside the gene matches. The CDR3 DNA follows: TGTGCCAGCAGCCAGGGGGACAGAAACATTCAGTACTTC. This translates into CASSQGDRNIQYF.

V usage is TRBV7-9 and J usage is TRBJ1-5; 11 bases fit TRBD1. This CDR3 spans 16 amino acids. With V trimmed by 3 bases and J by 7 bases, 8 bases remained unmatched. The germline CDR1 and CDR2 sequences are SEHNR and FQNEAQ (reference sequence). Here the CDR3 reads CASSFGTGGTGQPQHF. The DNA for the CDR3 is TGTGCCAGCAGCTTCGGGACAGGGGGGACCGGCCAGCCCCAGCATTTT.

Points on this clone: An end of the junction does not agree with germline; a read error may underlie this. The chain employs TRBV30 and TRBJ2-1, with D maybe TRBD1 (5 bases). Germline CDR1 is GTSNPN and CDR2 is SVGIG (reference sequence). CDR3 length equals 14 residues. The CDR3: CAWSERLADNEQFF. CDR3 bases: TGTGCCTGGAGTGAGAGACTCGCGGACAACGAGCAGTTCTTC.

The chain joins TRBV9 to TRBJ2-5; unclear D gene. Trimming removed 0 bases from V and 7 bases from J, with 4 bases in between. CDR1 is SGDLS and CDR2 is YYNGEE in the germline V gene. There are 11 residues in the CDR3. The CDR3: CASSVGATQYF. The CDR3 DNA sequence: TGTGCCAGCAGCGTAGGGGCGACCCAGTACTTC.

This clone came up many times. The chain recombines TRBV19 with TRBJ2-3; D may be TRBD2 (5 bases). The CDR3 loop spans 12 amino acids. In germline, CDR1 is LNHDA, CDR2 SQIVND (reference sequence). Trimming took off 6 bases at V and 11 bases at J, with 15 bases between the two ends. CDR3 loop: CASRLSGEKQYF. In DNA form, the CDR3 reads TGTGCCAGTAGGCTCTCTGGGGAGAAGCAGTATTTT.

The rearrangement uses TRBV28 and TRBJ2-7; TRBD2 matches at 8 bases. Trimming removed 6 bases from V and 4 bases from J; junction bases left unmatched: 8. The CDR3 has 14 residues. Germline-derived CDR1 and CDR2 are MDHEN and SYDVKM. CDR3 coding DNA: TGTGCCAGCAGGGTTAGCGGGATCCCATACGAGCAGTACTTC. It yields the protein CASRVSGIPYEQYF.

The chain has TRBV6-5 and TRBJ1-1, with 9 bases matching TRBD1. Germline V CDR1 and CDR2: MNHEY, SVGAGI. The V gene end was trimmed by 2 bases and the J gene end by 8 bases; junction bases not matched to a gene: 3. The CDR3 runs to 13 residues. The chain's CDR3 is CASSYPGQGEAFF. Here the CDR3 DNA reads TGTGCCAGCAGTTACCCCGGACAGGGGGAAGCTTTCTTT.

The chain combines TRBV29-1 with TRBJ2-1; 8 nucleotides line up with TRBD1. The CDR3 covers 15 residues. With 4 bases clipped from V and 3 bases from J, the junction kept 8 bases outside the gene matches. The V gene's germline CDR1 is SQVTM and CDR2 ANQGSEA. CDR3 coding DNA: TGCAGCGTTGCAGTCAGGGGGCGGGACTACAATGAGCAGTTCTTC. Amino acid sequence: CSVAVRGRDYNEQFF.

The chain recombines TRBV29-1 with TRBJ2-5; D might be TRBD1 (7 bases). This CDR3 is built from 12 residues. CDR1 and CDR2 from the germline V gene are SQVTM and ANQGSEA. V was trimmed by 8 bases and J by 5 bases, leaving 15 bases between them. The CDR3, as DNA: TGCAGCCTTAGACAGGGAGGCGAGACCCAGTACTTC. It encodes CSLRQGGETQYF.

The chain recombines TRBV9 with TRBJ2-2, with D tentatively TRBD2 (5 bases). The CDR3 extends over 15 amino acids. V was shortened by 3 bases and J by 4 bases, with 13 bases between the two germline ends. Germline CDR1 SGDLS, CDR2 YYNGEE. The CDR3 sequence is CASSAEGGSTGELFF. In DNA, the CDR3 is TGTGCCAGCAGCGCCGAGGGTGGCTCCACCGGGGAGCTGTTTTTT.

The chain recombines TRBV5-1 with TRBJ2-7; 8 bases align to TRBD2. The CDR3 length is 15 residues. Per the germline V gene, CDR1 is SGHRS and CDR2 is YFSETQ. Trimming removed 5 bases from V and 0 bases from J; junction bases left unmatched: 7. For the CDR3, the DNA is TGCGCCAGCAGGTATAGCGGGATGACCTCCTACGAGCAGTACTTC. Its translation is CASRYSGMTSYEQYF.

This clone came up a few times. The chain carries TRBV7-8 and TRBJ1-2, with a weak D call TRBD1 (5 bases). V gave up 1 base and J gave up 5 bases, with 17 bases separating them. The CDR3 spans 16 residues. The germline gives CDR1 SGHVS, CDR2 FQNEAQ. The DNA for the CDR3 is TGTGCCAGCAGCTTAGGTGGGGGGAGCAGGGTGTATGGCTACACCTTC. Translation: CASSLGGGSRVYGYTF.

This clone was observed a single time. J is TRBJ2-7 and V is TRBV19; 7 bases match TRBD1. CDR3 size: 14 residues. In germline, CDR1 is LNHDA, CDR2 SQIVND (reference sequence). J was trimmed by 2 bases and V by 5 bases; bases with no gene match: 6. The CDR3 spells CASSSRTGPYEQYF. DNA of the CDR3: TGTGCCAGTAGTTCCCGGACAGGACCCTACGAGCAGTACTTC.

The rearrangement uses TRBV9 and TRBJ2-1; TRBD2 matches at 10 bases. Germline lookup yields CDR1 SGDLS and CDR2 YYNGEE. There are 17 residues in the CDR3. V trimming: 0 bases; J trimming: 5 bases; junction bases outside the gene matches: 8. CDR3 loop: CASSVAGLAGDDNEQFF. The CDR3 nucleotides read TGTGCCAGCAGCGTAGCGGGGCTAGCGGGAGACGACAATGAGCAGTTCTTC.

The chain uses TRBV11-2 and TRBJ2-5; 8 bases are a match to TRBD1. Germline V gene sequence: CDR1 SGHAT, CDR2 FQNNGV. Trimming removed 5 bases from V and 4 bases from J; junction bases left unmatched: 6. This CDR3 has 14 amino acids. CDR3 sequence: CASSPQGARETQYF. In DNA, the CDR3 is TGTGCCAGCAGCCCTCAGGGGGCACGAGAGACCCAGTACTTC.

The V and J genes are TRBV10-3 and TRBJ1-2; D possibly corresponds to TRBD1 (6 bases). The CDR3 runs to 13 residues. In germline, CDR1 is ENHRY, CDR2 SYGVKD. The V gene lost 0 bases and the J gene lost 10 bases, with 12 bases spanning the gap. CDR3 DNA sequence: TGTGCCATCAGTGAGTCGACAGGACCTTACTACACCTTC. Protein: CAISESTGPYYTF.

The chain uses TRBV19 and TRBJ1-5; no definite D call. The CDR3 covers 15 residues. The germline V and J ends were trimmed by 4 bases and 4 bases, with 14 bases remaining between them. The V gene's germline CDR1 is LNHDA and CDR2 SQIVND (reference sequence). CDR3 protein: CASSTARGRNQPQHF. DNA for the CDR3: TGTGCCAGTAGTACCGCCAGAGGGCGGAATCAGCCCCAGCATTTT.